These T cell receptor beta chains were read from a single sample in a study of T cell changes during pregnancy in multiple sclerosis. Sequenced by immunoSEQ multiplex PCR; TCRdb stores in-frame clones only, minus some. The sample records approximately 40,000 clones, about 90% being singletons. This material consisted of CD4+ T cells from peripheral blood mononuclear cells, taken in the third trimester of pregnancy. The source is a female donor with multiple sclerosis, enrolled in a pregnancy study. Both conserved end residues are part of each CDR3. The order of the fields is V gene, CDR3 protein.

v_gene: TRBV19; CDR3aa: CASSRRGPTDTQYF
v_gene: TRBV28; CDR3aa: CASRDSDNEQFF
v_gene: TRBV19; CDR3aa: CASTLSRLAGLGDNEQFF
v_gene: TRBV18; CDR3aa: CASSPSPGGFESNQPQHF
v_gene: TRBV19; CDR3aa: CASTHGGFNYGYTF
v_gene: TRBV30; CDR3aa: CAWSGRVFYEAFF
v_gene: TRBV18; CDR3aa: CASSPPGLDFTQYF
v_gene: TRBV4-2; CDR3aa: CASSRGTSGSWQETQYF
v_gene: TRBV6-1; CDR3aa: CASKFSADLYEQYF
v_gene: TRBV7-9; CDR3aa: CASSAYRSSNEKLFF
v_gene: TRBV5-6; CDR3aa: CASSLGAGSYNEQFF
v_gene: TRBV5-5; CDR3aa: CASSSRQGVDTGELFF
v_gene: TRBV27; CDR3aa: CASRPRGGKAFF
v_gene: TRBV6-5; CDR3aa: CASSHPGGTHYGYTF
v_gene: TRBV7-9; CDR3aa: CASSSDRYQPQHF
v_gene: TRBV18; CDR3aa: CASSMGAVSTDTQYF
v_gene: TRBV2; CDR3aa: CASLRARATSGEKLFF
v_gene: TRBV19; CDR3aa: CASSIIDRPGNTIYF
v_gene: TRBV27; CDR3aa: CASSYAANYGYTF
v_gene: TRBV9; CDR3aa: CASSVGLAVINEQFF
v_gene: TRBV5-1; CDR3aa: CASSSDSGRARYEQYF
v_gene: TRBV19; CDR3aa: CATAPGLASYEQYF
v_gene: TRBV27; CDR3aa: CATSGLAGAQLYEQYF
v_gene: TRBV6-4; CDR3aa: CASSVLEEEAYEQYF
v_gene: TRBV6-5; CDR3aa: CASSSGSSPLHF
v_gene: TRBV4-1; CDR3aa: CASSQDPGGYEQYF
v_gene: TRBV2; CDR3aa: CASSETGSPSGNTIYF
v_gene: TRBV27; CDR3aa: CASSSSGTGNNIQYF
v_gene: TRBV11-3; CDR3aa: CASSLWTSGSRNTRVTQYF
v_gene: TRBV6-5; CDR3aa: CASSFDSYGYTF
v_gene: TRBV9; CDR3aa: CASSVGQDSYNEQFF
v_gene: TRBV29-1; CDR3aa: CSVSGSGQPPGYTF
v_gene: TRBV7-2; CDR3aa: CASSPQGSTGELFF
v_gene: TRBV19; CDR3aa: CASTGNAWDNEKLFF
v_gene: TRBV27; CDR3aa: CASRISGVRDTQYF
v_gene: TRBV7-2; CDR3aa: CAAPYSGQTSTDTQYF
v_gene: TRBV9; CDR3aa: CASSVTPGSHEQFF
v_gene: TRBV10-3; CDR3aa: CAIENAEAFF
v_gene: TRBV9; CDR3aa: CASSVGGGPYEQYF
v_gene: TRBV27; CDR3aa: CASSLRAGTTYEQYF
v_gene: TRBV7-9; CDR3aa: CASSLGAGGPPYEQYF
v_gene: TRBV28; CDR3aa: CASSGRGGGDTQYF
v_gene: TRBV19; CDR3aa: CASSDTKLAGVADTQYF
v_gene: TRBV9; CDR3aa: CASSVVLGDTQYF
v_gene: TRBV7-9; CDR3aa: CASTPAGVPYNEQFF
v_gene: TRBV7-9; CDR3aa: CASSLESATGTQYF
v_gene: TRBV18; CDR3aa: CASSPLAGGPNTGELFF
v_gene: TRBV11-2; CDR3aa: CASSFRQGPYEQYF
v_gene: TRBV5-5; CDR3aa: CASSFDGQGLQPQHF
v_gene: TRBV29-1; CDR3aa: CSVAVAHHEQYF
v_gene: TRBV28; CDR3aa: CASTKLPGLAGNKGSYNEQFF